These T cell receptor beta chains were read from a single sample in a study of blood T cell repertoires in COVID-19. The assay was immunoSEQ multiplex PCR, and TCRdb's table has in-frame clones only and misses some. In the table there are 400,000 or so clones, roughly 87% of which are singletons. Sequenced input: PBMCs or T cells enriched from blood (not recorded which). The receptors here all came from a man in his late teens or twenties who had recovered from COVID-19. Both conserved end residues are part of each CDR3. Each record gives: J gene, D gene, V gene, clone size, CDR3 protein, CDR3 DNA. The D gene is left open where the match is weak. Some rows have no size entry. The others give once, few or many, or a class for an expanded clone.

J: TRBJ2-7; D: TRBD2; V: TRBV5-1; size: -; CDR3: CASSPRTSGATYEQYF; DNA: TGCGCCAGCAGCCCCAGGACTAGCGGAGCGACCTACGAGCAGTACTTC
J: TRBJ1-2; D: TRBD1; V: TRBV7-9; size: -; CDR3: CASSVGTEGDGYTF; DNA: TGTGCCAGCAGCGTCGGGACAGAGGGGGATGGCTACACCTTC
J: TRBJ2-7; D: -; V: TRBV3-1/TRBV3-2; size: -; CDR3: CASSQDRRGQKLGRSYEQYF; DNA: TGTGCCAGCAGCCAAGACCGCCGAGGACAGAAATTAGGCCGCTCCTACGAGCAGTACTTC
J: TRBJ1-6; D: -; V: TRBV2; size: -; CDR3: CASSSFGDNSPLHF; DNA: TGTGCCAGCAGTTCCTTCGGGGATAATTCACCCCTCCACTTT
J: TRBJ2-5; D: TRBD2; V: TRBV7-9; size: -; CDR3: CASSAGLAGGPGETQYF; DNA: TGTGCCAGCAGCGCCGGACTAGCGGGGGGGCCCGGAGAGACCCAGTACTTC
J: TRBJ2-5; D: TRBD2; V: TRBV9; size: -; CDR3: CASSVESGRGGTQYF; DNA: TGTGCCAGCAGCGTAGAAAGCGGGAGAGGTGGGACCCAGTACTTC
J: TRBJ1-6; D: -; V: TRBV14; size: -; CDR3: CASSQDTEYIHSPLHF; DNA: TGTGCCAGCAGCCAAGATACTGAGTATATCCATTCACCCCTCCACTTT
J: TRBJ1-1; D: -; V: TRBV3-1/TRBV3-2; size: -; CDR3: CASSQEETTEAFF; DNA: TGTGCCAGCAGCCAGGAGGAAACCACTGAAGCTTTCTTT
J: TRBJ1-2; D: -; V: TRBV2; size: -; CDR3: CASRQTSGGGGGYTF; DNA: TGTGCCAGCAGGCAAACGTCGGGGGGCGGAGGAGGCTACACCTTC
J: TRBJ2-5; D: -; V: TRBV19; size: -; CDR3: CASSTRGQGEVTQYF; DNA: TGTGCCAGTAGTACGCGCGGGCAGGGGGAGGTGACCCAGTACTTC
J: TRBJ2-3; D: -; V: TRBV7-9; size: -; CDR3: CASSLGQSRTDTQYF; DNA: TGTGCCAGCAGCTTAGGACAGTCAAGGACAGATACGCAGTATTTT
J: TRBJ2-7; D: -; V: TRBV10-2; size: -; CDR3: CASSQGREYEQYF; DNA: TGCGCCAGCAGCCAGGGGCGGGAGTACGAGCAGTACTTC
J: TRBJ1-5; D: TRBD1; V: TRBV5-1; size: -; CDR3: CASSEGYQGDQPQHF; DNA: TGCGCCAGCAGCGAAGGATATCAGGGGGATCAGCCCCAGCATTTT
J: TRBJ2-5; D: -; V: TRBV15; size: -; CDR3: CATSRGGAGIGETQYF; DNA: TGTGCCACCAGCAGAGGGGGTGCGGGGATCGGAGAGACCCAGTACTTC
J: TRBJ1-1; D: TRBD1; V: TRBV11-2; size: -; CDR3: CASTIIRGLYTEAFF; DNA: TGTGCCAGCACCATAATCAGGGGGCTCTATACTGAAGCTTTCTTT
J: TRBJ1-5; D: TRBD1; V: TRBV6-6; size: -; CDR3: CASREDRGNQPQHF; DNA: TGTGCCAGCAGGGAAGACAGGGGCAATCAGCCCCAGCATTTT
J: TRBJ2-4; D: TRBD1; V: TRBV7-6; size: -; CDR3: CASMAGQGPQYF; DNA: TGTGCCAGCATGGCCGGACAGGGTCCTCAGTACTTC
J: TRBJ2-7; D: -; V: TRBV27; size: -; CDR3: CASSFQGGDYEQYF; DNA: TGTGCCAGCAGTTTTCAGGGGGGCGACTACGAGCAGTACTTC
J: TRBJ1-3; D: TRBD1; V: TRBV25-1; size: once; CDR3: CASSEGQGAGNTIYF; DNA: TGTGCCAGCAGTGAAGGACAGGGGGCAGGAAACACCATATATTTT
J: TRBJ1-2; D: TRBD1; V: TRBV19; size: -; CDR3: CASREQGVKDGYTF; DNA: TGTGCCAGCAGAGAACAGGGGGTTAAGGATGGCTACACCTTC
J: TRBJ1-5; D: TRBD1; V: TRBV2; size: once; CDR3: CARGTGGHRNQPQHF; DNA: TGTGCCAGGGGGACAGGGGGCCATCGCAATCAGCCCCAGCATTTT
J: TRBJ1-1; D: -; V: TRBV5-6; size: once; CDR3: CASSLIEYNTEAFF; DNA: TGTGCCAGCAGCTTGATAGAGTACAACACTGAAGCTTTCTTT
J: TRBJ1-1; D: -; V: TRBV19; size: -; CDR3: CASSGPTPEAFF; DNA: TGTGCCAGTAGTGGGCCGACACCAGAAGCTTTCTTT
J: TRBJ1-2; D: TRBD1; V: TRBV6-5; size: once; CDR3: CARSQDRGYGYTF; DNA: TGTGCCAGATCTCAGGACAGGGGCTATGGCTACACCTTC
J: TRBJ1-5; D: -; V: TRBV28; size: -; CDR3: CASSSYYRGTSNQPQHF; DNA: TGTGCCAGCAGTTCCTACTACCGAGGAACAAGCAATCAGCCCCAGCATTTT
J: TRBJ1-2; D: -; V: TRBV5-6; size: -; CDR3: CASSFRVRRDYGYTF; DNA: TGTGCCAGCAGCTTTCGGGTGAGACGCGACTATGGCTACACCTTC
J: TRBJ1-5; D: TRBD1; V: TRBV5-1; size: once; CDR3: CASSPTGQGGQPQHF; DNA: TGCGCCAGCAGCCCTACGGGACAGGGGGGCCAGCCCCAGCATTTT
J: TRBJ1-2; D: -; V: TRBV27; size: -; CDR3: CASSPLSVYGYTF; DNA: TGTGCCAGCAGTCCACTTTCTGTCTATGGCTACACCTTC
J: TRBJ2-5; D: TRBD1; V: TRBV5-1; size: once; CDR3: CASSYGTEETQYF; DNA: TGCGCCAGCAGTTACGGGACAGAAGAGACCCAGTACTTC
J: TRBJ2-3; D: TRBD2; V: TRBV27; size: -; CDR3: CASSQAGREDPTDTQYF; DNA: TGTGCCAGCTCCCAGGCGGGGCGGGAGGATCCCACAGATACGCAGTATTTT
J: TRBJ1-6; D: TRBD1; V: TRBV9; size: -; CDR3: CASSSPGQGTHNSPLHF; DNA: TGTGCCAGCAGCTCACCGGGACAGGGCACCCATAATTCACCCCTCCACTTT
J: TRBJ1-5; D: -; V: TRBV27; size: -; CDR3: CASSLRGSQIINQPQHF; DNA: TGTGCCAGCAGTCTGAGGGGGTCCCAAATTATAAATCAGCCCCAGCATTTT
J: TRBJ2-1; D: TRBD2; V: TRBV11-2; size: -; CDR3: CASSLGLAGYNEQFF; DNA: TGTGCCAGCAGCTTAGGTCTAGCGGGTTACAATGAGCAGTTCTTC
J: TRBJ1-1; D: -; V: TRBV10-2; size: -; CDR3: CASGGAGNTEAFF; DNA: TGCGCCAGCGGTGGGGCCGGGAACACTGAAGCTTTCTTT
J: TRBJ2-7; D: -; V: TRBV18; size: -; CDR3: CASSPDTKPYEQYF; DNA: TGTGCCAGCTCACCCGACACCAAACCCTACGAGCAGTACTTC
J: TRBJ1-4; D: -; V: TRBV19; size: -; CDR3: CASSLYGGSNEKLFF; DNA: TGTGCCAGTAGTCTCTACGGGGGTTCTAATGAAAAACTGTTTTTT
J: TRBJ2-3; D: -; V: TRBV7-9; size: -; CDR3: CASSLGTGGPTDTQYF; DNA: TGTGCCAGCAGCTTAGGGACGGGGGGCCCCACAGATACGCAGTATTTT
J: TRBJ2-5; D: TRBD2; V: TRBV9; size: once; CDR3: CASSVGLAGAAEGTQYF; DNA: TGTGCCAGCAGCGTAGGGCTAGCGGGAGCGGCCGAGGGGACCCAGTACTTC
J: TRBJ1-2; D: TRBD1; V: TRBV5-6; size: once; CDR3: CASSSRGLANYGYTF; DNA: TGTGCCAGCAGCTCCAGGGGGCTGGCTAACTATGGCTACACCTTC
J: TRBJ1-4; D: TRBD1; V: TRBV10-3; size: once; CDR3: CAIAGTANEKLFF; DNA: TGTGCCATCGCCGGGACAGCTAATGAAAAACTGTTTTTT
J: TRBJ2-2; D: -; V: TRBV6-5; size: -; CDR3: CASSWAGTGELFF; DNA: TGTGCCAGCAGTTGGGCCGGCACCGGGGAGCTGTTTTTT
J: TRBJ2-2; D: TRBD1; V: TRBV7-9; size: -; CDR3: CASRSKGARTGELFF; DNA: TGTGCCAGTAGATCGAAGGGGGCCAGGACCGGGGAGCTGTTTTTT
J: TRBJ1-5; D: -; V: TRBV12-3/TRBV12-4; size: -; CDR3: CASSLGEGQPQHF; DNA: TGTGCCAGCAGCTTGGGAGAGGGTCAGCCCCAGCATTTT
J: TRBJ1-6; D: -; V: TRBV7-8; size: -; CDR3: CASSLEQLYNSPLHF; DNA: TGTGCCAGCAGCTTAGAACAGTTATATAATTCACCCCTCCACTTT
J: TRBJ1-5; D: -; V: TRBV18; size: -; CDR3: CASSPGEVIRSNQPQHF; DNA: TGTGCCAGCTCACCCGGTGAAGTGATACGCAGCAATCAGCCCCAGCATTTT
J: TRBJ2-7; D: TRBD1; V: TRBV24-1; size: -; CDR3: CATSDLGGKEAGTGSHEQYF; DNA: TGTGCCACCAGTGATTTAGGCGGAAAAGAGGCCGGGACAGGGTCACACGAGCAGTACTTC
J: TRBJ1-3; D: -; V: TRBV6-1; size: -; CDR3: CASSENSSGNTIYF; DNA: TGTGCCAGCAGTGAGAACTCCTCAGGAAACACCATATATTTT
J: TRBJ1-2; D: -; V: TRBV18; size: -; CDR3: CASSPGERVGYTF; DNA: TGTGCCAGCTCACCGGGAGAGAGGGTTGGCTACACCTTC
J: TRBJ1-2; D: TRBD1; V: TRBV10-3; size: few; CDR3: CAISEVDRGPDGYTF; DNA: TGTGCCATCAGTGAAGTCGACAGGGGCCCGGATGGCTACACCTTC